This T cell receptor (beta chain) stems from a study of blood T cell repertoires in COVID-19. Study in general: The samples span acute and convalescent COVID-19 from the United States, Italy and Spain. T cells, B-cell-depleted T cells, or PBMCs provided the cDNA or gDNA that served as material.

Looked up from germline, CDR1 is SGHRS and CDR2 is YFSETQ. The CDR3 spans 14 residues. Trimming removed 2 bases at V and 3 bases at J, with 10 bases between. Original handling: Scientists estimated how many nucleated cells there were by amplifying reference gene primers. The assay was immunoSEQ multiplex PCR, and TCRdb's table has in-frame clones only and misses some. D and trimming come from the DNA, and the V and J calls and clone size come from that table. The sample holds 200,000 to 250,000 clones; over 80% are singletons and the top ten take roughly 5.5%. The rearrangement joins TRBV5-1 to TRBJ2-3; unclear D gene. This TCR was recovered from a human donor in a cohort sampled during active COVID-19. Specimen: peripheral blood. DNA for the CDR3: TGCGCCAGCAGCTTTTTAGACACAACAGATACGCAGTATTTT. This encodes CASSFLDTTDTQYF.